The clone carrying this TCR beta chain has only a few counts. Study members were between about 18 and 95 years old and lived in 24 US regions. Sequencing used immunoSEQ multiplex PCR; TCRdb keeps in-frame clones, though not all of them. This sample yields 200,000 to 250,000 clones, of which approximately 75% are seen a single time; about 9% belongs to the top ten. The data originate from a study of blood T cell repertoires in COVID-19. At the level of the study: Nucleic acid was either cDNA or gDNA, and it came from T cells, B-cell-depleted T cells, or PBMCs.

The CDR3 is 14 amino acids. With 3 bases removed from V and 3 bases from J, the gap between germline ends came to 12 bases. The germline V gene encodes CDR1 KGHSH and CDR2 LQKENI. The receptor was isolated from a man between 40 and 49 years old who had recovered from COVID-19. The chain recombines TRBV18 with TRBJ2-7; D is unresolved. The sequenced sample was PBMCs or T cells enriched from blood (not recorded which). The CDR3 nucleotides are TGTGCCAGCTCACCTGCCGGTCATTACTACGAGCAGTACTTC. This sequence encodes CASSPAGHYYEQYF.